This T cell receptor (beta chain) emerged from a study of T cells after somatic rescue of genetic block. Germline V CDR1 and CDR2: MNHGY, SVAAGI. V dropped 3 bases and J dropped 1 base, with 10 bases sitting between them. The CDR3 spans 15 residues. The table came from immunoSEQ multiplex PCR; TCRdb's copy has only in-frame clones and leaves some out. The sample yields around 70,000 clones, around 92% seen once. The sequencing sample was made of peripheral blood mononuclear cells (PBMCs). This chain uses TRBV6-9 with TRBJ1-5; D call uncertain. This receptor was taken from a man between 35 and 55 years old. CDR3 sequence reads: CASSYSIGSNQPQHF. For the CDR3, the DNA is TGTGCCAGCAGTTACTCGATTGGGAGCAATCAGCCCCAGCATTTT.